This TCR beta chain was observed in a study of identical twins. General study results and limits: Conclusions were based on cross-sectional statistical analysis, without following the same donors. In cord blood, abundant beta clonotypes had fewer insertions; memory showed no trend.

This clonotype was counted between two and nine times. Its specificity is unknown. After template switching added a universal primer site, the resulting cDNA carried unique molecular identifiers. Via MiXCR, TCRdb re-called the 5' RACE reads, giving one row per CDR3 protein. The data show about 450,000 distinct CDR3 sequences, around 18% seen once. CDR3 length: 15 residues. J lost 2 bases, V lost 1 base, and 5 bases had no gene match. Germline lookup yields CDR1 LGHNA and CDR2 YSLEER. This chain links TRBV4-3 with TRBJ2-7, with TRBD1 identical over 7 bases. This TCR came from a man in his fifties or sixties in good health. The sequenced sample was naive T cells sorted from blood. CDR3 nucleotides: TGCGCCAGCAGCCAAGGCCGCCAGGGGGCCTACGAGCAGTACTTC. It is translated as CASSQGRQGAYEQYF.